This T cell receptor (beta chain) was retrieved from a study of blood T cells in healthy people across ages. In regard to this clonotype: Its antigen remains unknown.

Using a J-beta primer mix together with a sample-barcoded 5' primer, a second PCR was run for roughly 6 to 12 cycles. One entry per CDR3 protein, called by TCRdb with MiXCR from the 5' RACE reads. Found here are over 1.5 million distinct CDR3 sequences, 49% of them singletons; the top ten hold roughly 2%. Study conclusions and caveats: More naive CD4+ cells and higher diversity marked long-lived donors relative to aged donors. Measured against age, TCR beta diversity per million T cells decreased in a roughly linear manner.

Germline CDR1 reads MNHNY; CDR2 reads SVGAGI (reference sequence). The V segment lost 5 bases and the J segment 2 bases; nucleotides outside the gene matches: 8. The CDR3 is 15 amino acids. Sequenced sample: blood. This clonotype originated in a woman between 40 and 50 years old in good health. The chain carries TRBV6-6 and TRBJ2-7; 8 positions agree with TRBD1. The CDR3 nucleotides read TGTGCCAGCAGTGACAGGGGTGCGAGCACCTACGAGCAGTACTTC. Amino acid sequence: CASSDRGASTYEQYF.